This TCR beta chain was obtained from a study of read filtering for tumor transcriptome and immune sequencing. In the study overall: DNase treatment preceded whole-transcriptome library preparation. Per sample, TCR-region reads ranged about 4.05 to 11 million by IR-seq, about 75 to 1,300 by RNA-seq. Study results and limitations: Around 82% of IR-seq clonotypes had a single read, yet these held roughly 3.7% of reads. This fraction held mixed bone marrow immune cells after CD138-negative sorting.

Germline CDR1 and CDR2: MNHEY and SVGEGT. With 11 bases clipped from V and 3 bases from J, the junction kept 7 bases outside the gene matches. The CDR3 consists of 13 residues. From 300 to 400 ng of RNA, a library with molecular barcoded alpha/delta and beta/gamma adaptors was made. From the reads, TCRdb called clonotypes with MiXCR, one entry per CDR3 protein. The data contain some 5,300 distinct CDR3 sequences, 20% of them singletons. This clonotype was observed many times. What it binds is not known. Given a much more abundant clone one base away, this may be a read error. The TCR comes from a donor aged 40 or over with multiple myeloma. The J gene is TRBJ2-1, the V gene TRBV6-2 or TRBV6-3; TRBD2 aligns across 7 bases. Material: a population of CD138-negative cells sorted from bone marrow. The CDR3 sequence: CAGGGTNYNEQFF. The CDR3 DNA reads TGTGCCGGCGGAGGGACTAACTACAATGAGCAGTTCTTC.